The present T cell receptor (beta chain) was sequenced within a study of cytomegalovirus exposure and HLA in healthy donors. The PCR employed 60 Vbeta primers together with 13 Jbeta primers. Data came from immunoSEQ multiplex PCR; TCRdb stores just in-frame clones and leaves some out. The table has under 100,000 clones, around 9.1% seen once; the top ten hold around 25%. The length of the CDR3 is 17 residues. V lost 0 bases and J lost 8; bases outside the gene matches: 13. Germline values: CDR1 MGHRA, CDR2 YSYEKL. Sequencing was done on a sample of PBMCs. The rearrangement joins TRBV4-1 to TRBJ2-3; 8 positions match TRBD1. This TCR was recovered from a man between 60 and 75 years old in good health and CMV-seropositive. CDR3 sequence: CASSQDQGAEIGRTQYF. CDR3 in DNA: TGCGCCAGCAGCCAAGATCAGGGGGCGGAAATCGGGCGTACGCAGTATTTT.